The rows below give T cell receptor beta chains drawn from one sample of a study of blood T cell repertoires in COVID-19. Profiled with immunoSEQ multiplex PCR; TCRdb holds only in-frame clones, not every one. This sample has hundreds of thousands of clones, with 81% found just once. Material: peripheral blood. The receptors derive from a woman older than 75 with acute or convalescent COVID-19. Both conserved end residues are part of each CDR3. Each record gives: D gene, J gene, V gene, clone size, CDR3 DNA, CDR3 protein. D genes are given only for firm matches. The listing skips clone size in some rows; elsewhere it reads once, few, many or a size class.

d_call: TRBD1; j_call: TRBJ1-3; v_call: TRBV2; clone_size: .; cdr3_nt: TGTGCCAGCAGAGACCTGGGACAGTTCTCTGGAAACACCATATATTTT; cdr3_aa: CASRDLGQFSGNTIYF
d_call: .; j_call: TRBJ2-3; v_call: TRBV9; clone_size: many; cdr3_nt: TGTGCCAGCAGCGTAGAGGAACGGGGCACAGATACGCAGTATTTT; cdr3_aa: CASSVEERGTDTQYF
d_call: TRBD1; j_call: TRBJ1-5; v_call: TRBV27; clone_size: .; cdr3_nt: TGTGCCAGCAGCTTGGACAGGCAAGATCAGCCCCAGCATTTT; cdr3_aa: CASSLDRQDQPQHF
d_call: TRBD1; j_call: TRBJ2-7; v_call: TRBV30; clone_size: .; cdr3_nt: TGTGCCTGGAGTTCCCAGACAGGGGCCACCTATTTCTACGAGCAGTACTTC; cdr3_aa: CAWSSQTGATYFYEQYF
d_call: .; j_call: TRBJ2-7; v_call: TRBV24-1; clone_size: .; cdr3_nt: TGTGCCACCAGTGATCCGGTACAGGGTGAGATCGAGCAGTACTTC; cdr3_aa: CATSDPVQGEIEQYF
d_call: .; j_call: TRBJ1-4; v_call: TRBV6-5; clone_size: once; cdr3_nt: TGTGCCAGCAGTTACGGGCCGGGGGAAAAACTGTTTTTT; cdr3_aa: CASSYGPGEKLFF
d_call: TRBD2; j_call: TRBJ2-1; v_call: TRBV4-2; clone_size: .; cdr3_nt: TGTGCCAGCAGCCAAGAGTTGCGGGGGTTCTACAATGAGCAGTTCTTC; cdr3_aa: CASSQELRGFYNEQFF
d_call: .; j_call: TRBJ1-6; v_call: TRBV4-1; clone_size: .; cdr3_nt: TGCGCCAGCAGCCAGCGAGGGGTCGGGACACAACACTCACCCCTCCACTTT; cdr3_aa: CASSQRGVGTQHSPLHF
d_call: .; j_call: TRBJ2-6; v_call: TRBV11-2; clone_size: .; cdr3_nt: TGTGCCAGCAGCTTGGGTCAGGGGATAGGTGGGGCCAACGTCCTGACTTTC; cdr3_aa: CASSLGQGIGGANVLTF
d_call: TRBD2; j_call: TRBJ2-2; v_call: TRBV5-1; clone_size: once; cdr3_nt: TGCGCCAGCAGCTTGGTGGCTAGCGGGAGGAACTCCAACACCGGGGAGCTGTTTTTT; cdr3_aa: CASSLVASGRNSNTGELFF
d_call: .; j_call: TRBJ1-6; v_call: TRBV5-3; clone_size: once; cdr3_nt: TGTGCCAGAAGCCTGGTATCCCAGGCAAATTCACCCCTCCACTTT; cdr3_aa: CARSLVSQANSPLHF
d_call: .; j_call: TRBJ1-2; v_call: TRBV15; clone_size: once; cdr3_nt: TGTGCCACCAGCAGACCTACCGACTTCGACTATGGCTACACCTTC; cdr3_aa: CATSRPTDFDYGYTF
d_call: TRBD1; j_call: TRBJ2-7; v_call: TRBV2; clone_size: .; cdr3_nt: TGTGCCAGCAGTAGGGACAGGGGCATGTGGGAGCAGTACTTC; cdr3_aa: CASSRDRGMWEQYF
d_call: .; j_call: TRBJ2-5; v_call: TRBV25-1; clone_size: .; cdr3_nt: TGTGCCAGCAGTGAGGGGGGGGCCGAGACCCAGTACTTC; cdr3_aa: CASSEGGAETQYF
d_call: .; j_call: TRBJ2-6; v_call: TRBV5-1; clone_size: .; cdr3_nt: TGCGCCAGCAGCTTGGGTCAGGGTCCGGGGGCCAACGTCCTGACTTTC; cdr3_aa: CASSLGQGPGANVLTF
d_call: TRBD2; j_call: TRBJ2-1; v_call: TRBV4-2; clone_size: few; cdr3_nt: TGTGCCAGCAGCCAAGATGCGGGGGGCATCTACAATGAGCAGTTCTTC; cdr3_aa: CASSQDAGGIYNEQFF
d_call: TRBD2; j_call: TRBJ2-3; v_call: TRBV5-1; clone_size: .; cdr3_nt: TGCGCCAGCAGCTTGGCCCTTAGTCTAGCGGGAGGGGCAGATACGCAGTATTTT; cdr3_aa: CASSLALSLAGGADTQYF
d_call: .; j_call: TRBJ2-1; v_call: TRBV21-1; clone_size: .; cdr3_nt: TGTGCCAGCAGCGCCCGACAGCGGGGAAAGGCCGGGACTAGCGGGAGTGAGCAGTTCTTC; cdr3_aa: CASSARQRGKAGTSGSEQFF
d_call: .; j_call: TRBJ2-7; v_call: TRBV6-6; clone_size: .; cdr3_nt: TGTGCCAGCAGTCCCCAGACAGGTGTGCGCACCTACGAGCAGTACTTC; cdr3_aa: CASSPQTGVRTYEQYF
d_call: TRBD1; j_call: TRBJ1-2; v_call: TRBV30; clone_size: .; cdr3_nt: TGTGCCTGGAGTGTAGGACAGGGCCACTATGGCTACACCTTC; cdr3_aa: CAWSVGQGHYGYTF
d_call: .; j_call: TRBJ1-5; v_call: TRBV19; clone_size: once; cdr3_nt: TGTGCCAGTAGTATGGTACTATCGCCCCAGCATTTT; cdr3_aa: CASSMVLSPQHF
d_call: .; j_call: TRBJ1-3; v_call: TRBV3-1/TRBV3-2; clone_size: many; cdr3_nt: TGTGCCAGCAGCCGAAGCCAGGGATCTGGAAACACCATATATTTT; cdr3_aa: CASSRSQGSGNTIYF
d_call: .; j_call: TRBJ2-1; v_call: TRBV11-2; clone_size: .; cdr3_nt: TGTGCCAGCAGCTTAGCTCTGCCTGAGGAGCAGTTCTTC; cdr3_aa: CASSLALPEEQFF
d_call: .; j_call: TRBJ1-4; v_call: TRBV14; clone_size: .; cdr3_nt: TGTGCCAGCAGCCTCAGCGGGCCACGTGAAAAACTGTTTTTT; cdr3_aa: CASSLSGPREKLFF
d_call: .; j_call: TRBJ1-3; v_call: TRBV7-2; clone_size: .; cdr3_nt: TGTGCCAGCAGCTTAGCGGCAGGGCCCCACTCTGGAAACACCATATATTTT; cdr3_aa: CASSLAAGPHSGNTIYF
d_call: .; j_call: TRBJ1-5; v_call: TRBV4-1; clone_size: .; cdr3_nt: TGCGCCAGCAGCCAAGAGGCAGAAAGCAATCAGCCCCAGCATTTT; cdr3_aa: CASSQEAESNQPQHF
d_call: TRBD1; j_call: TRBJ1-1; v_call: TRBV11-2; clone_size: few; cdr3_nt: TGTGCCAGCAGCTTAGGTCCCGGGACAGGGGGCACTGAAGCTTTCTTT; cdr3_aa: CASSLGPGTGGTEAFF
d_call: TRBD2; j_call: TRBJ2-2; v_call: TRBV5-4; clone_size: .; cdr3_nt: TGTGCCAGCAGCTTGAAGGGGCTAGCGGGGACCGGGGAGCTGTTTTTT; cdr3_aa: CASSLKGLAGTGELFF
d_call: TRBD1; j_call: TRBJ1-2; v_call: TRBV10-3; clone_size: .; cdr3_nt: TGTGCCATCAAAAAAACAGGGGCAAATGGCGGCTACACCTTC; cdr3_aa: CAIKKTGANGGYTF
d_call: TRBD1; j_call: TRBJ1-2; v_call: TRBV29-1; clone_size: .; cdr3_nt: TGCAGCGTCGCCCTAGGGACAGCGACCTATGGCTACACCTTC; cdr3_aa: CSVALGTATYGYTF
d_call: TRBD2; j_call: TRBJ2-7; v_call: TRBV3-1/TRBV3-2; clone_size: .; cdr3_nt: TGTGCCAGCAGCCAAAGCGGGGGCAAGCAGTACTTC; cdr3_aa: CASSQSGGKQYF
d_call: .; j_call: TRBJ1-4; v_call: TRBV3-1/TRBV3-2; clone_size: .; cdr3_nt: TGTGCCAGCAGCCAAGAACTACCAGGGTCCTCACTAAATGAAAAACTGTTTTTT; cdr3_aa: CASSQELPGSSLNEKLFF
d_call: .; j_call: TRBJ1-6; v_call: TRBV4-1; clone_size: .; cdr3_nt: TGCGCCAGCAGCCAAGATCTCGTCGGTTCCCGACCCCTCCACTTT; cdr3_aa: CASSQDLVGSRPLHF
d_call: TRBD1; j_call: TRBJ1-2; v_call: TRBV5-5; clone_size: .; cdr3_nt: TGTGCCAGCAGCCCCGGTTGGGACAGGAGCCCCAAGGCCTATGGCTACACCTTC; cdr3_aa: CASSPGWDRSPKAYGYTF
d_call: .; j_call: TRBJ2-5; v_call: TRBV28; clone_size: .; cdr3_nt: TGTGCCAGCAGTTACGCGGGACAGCAAGAGACCCAGTACTTC; cdr3_aa: CASSYAGQQETQYF
d_call: .; j_call: TRBJ1-3; v_call: TRBV9; clone_size: .; cdr3_nt: TGTGCCAGCAAGGGGTCTGGAAACACCATATATTTT; cdr3_aa: CASKGSGNTIYF
d_call: .; j_call: TRBJ2-1; v_call: TRBV4-1; clone_size: .; cdr3_nt: TGCGCCAGCAGCCAAGTTCCGGGGACTTCCTACAATGAGCAGTTCTTC; cdr3_aa: CASSQVPGTSYNEQFF
d_call: TRBD2; j_call: TRBJ2-5; v_call: TRBV6-5; clone_size: .; cdr3_nt: TGTGCCAGCAGACCCACTAGCGAGGATCGGACCCAGTACTTC; cdr3_aa: CASRPTSEDRTQYF
d_call: TRBD1; j_call: TRBJ2-7; v_call: TRBV29-1; clone_size: .; cdr3_nt: TGCAGCGTCGACAGGGGGTCAGGCAACGAGCAGTACTTC; cdr3_aa: CSVDRGSGNEQYF
d_call: .; j_call: TRBJ2-2; v_call: TRBV10-1; clone_size: few; cdr3_nt: TGCGCCAGCAGTGATGGGGCCAGACCCACCGGGGAGCTGTTTTTT; cdr3_aa: CASSDGARPTGELFF
d_call: TRBD1; j_call: TRBJ1-1; v_call: TRBV12-3/TRBV12-4; clone_size: few; cdr3_nt: TGTGCCAGCACCTTGGACAGGGACACTGAAGCTTTCTTT; cdr3_aa: CASTLDRDTEAFF
d_call: .; j_call: TRBJ2-1; v_call: TRBV10-3; clone_size: .; cdr3_nt: TGTGCCATCAGTGATAACAATGAGCAGTTCTTC; cdr3_aa: CAISDNNEQFF
d_call: .; j_call: TRBJ1-2; v_call: TRBV7-3; clone_size: .; cdr3_nt: TGTGCCAGCAGCCCTGAACTTGCGAGTTTTGGCTACACCTTC; cdr3_aa: CASSPELASFGYTF
d_call: .; j_call: TRBJ1-4; v_call: TRBV15; clone_size: once; cdr3_nt: TGTGCCACCAGCAGAGATAGAGGTCTGAGCGAAAAACTGTTTTTT; cdr3_aa: CATSRDRGLSEKLFF
d_call: .; j_call: TRBJ2-7; v_call: TRBV2; clone_size: .; cdr3_nt: TGTGCCAGCAGTGATGACAGCTACGAGCAGTACTTC; cdr3_aa: CASSDDSYEQYF
d_call: TRBD2; j_call: TRBJ2-3; v_call: TRBV9; clone_size: .; cdr3_nt: TGTGCCAGCAGCGTACAAAGCGGGGGAGCAGATACGCAGTATTTT; cdr3_aa: CASSVQSGGADTQYF
d_call: .; j_call: TRBJ1-2; v_call: TRBV11-2; clone_size: .; cdr3_nt: TGTGCCAGCAGCCTGAGGACAGCCGGCAGTGGCTACACCTTC; cdr3_aa: CASSLRTAGSGYTF
d_call: TRBD2; j_call: TRBJ2-1; v_call: TRBV3-1/TRBV3-2; clone_size: .; cdr3_nt: TGTGCCAGCAGCCCGACTAGCGGGAGGGCCAATGAGCAGTTCTTC; cdr3_aa: CASSPTSGRANEQFF
d_call: .; j_call: TRBJ2-7; v_call: TRBV13; clone_size: .; cdr3_nt: TGTGCCAGCAGCTCCTTCGGGAGTTCCCCCTACGAGCAGTACTTC; cdr3_aa: CASSSFGSSPYEQYF
d_call: .; j_call: TRBJ2-1; v_call: TRBV6-5; clone_size: .; cdr3_nt: TGTGCCAGCAGTCCGGGGGACGGTTCCTACAATGAGCAGTTCTTC; cdr3_aa: CASSPGDGSYNEQFF
d_call: .; j_call: TRBJ2-5; v_call: TRBV12-5; clone_size: .; cdr3_nt: TGTGCTAGTGGTGGACCGGGGGGCCCTCAAGAGACCCAGTACTTC; cdr3_aa: CASGGPGGPQETQYF